This TCR beta chain derives from a study of cytomegalovirus exposure and HLA in healthy donors. Study-level information: Earlier results showed 120 million or so unique TCR beta sequences derived from 150 million to 200 million T cells. About 80 million unique TCRs, all from HLA-typed donors, were included in an early release of the data.

Notes on the study in general: In a later analysis, V- and J-gene trimming of beta chains associated with a DCLRE1C missense variant, replicated independently.

Per germline, CDR1 SNHLY and CDR2 FYNNEI. The CDR3 contains 15 residues. The V end was cut by 7 bases, the J end by 7 bases, with 20 bases between. A multiplex PCR was run with 60 Vbeta primers and 13 Jbeta primers. Sequenced by immunoSEQ multiplex PCR; TCRdb stores in-frame clones only, minus some. The sample includes approximately 190,000 clones, more than 75% of them seen just once. About this clone itself: Its antigen is unidentified.

This sequence originates from a man aged 35-49 years in good health and CMV-seropositive. The sequenced sample was PBMCs. The rearrangement uses TRBV2 and TRBJ1-5; tentatively, D is TRBD1 (6 bases). The CDR3 region is CASTQEGGVGQPQHF. The CDR3 DNA follows: TGTGCCAGCACCCAAGAAGGGGGGGTCGGGCAGCCCCAGCATTTT.